The sequence of this T cell receptor beta chain was determined in a study of T cell responses to AZD1222 COVID-19 vaccine. Study-level points and caveats: The span of vaccine-associated CD4 TCRs extended across spike, with dominance at 160-218 and 743-854. Repertoire samples came only from after the peak T cell response.

Produced via immunoSEQ multiplex PCR; TCRdb's table is partial and in-frame only. The sample holds 58,000 or so clones; around 84% are singletons and the top ten take around 6.6%. Germline CDR1 is SGHDT and CDR2 is YYEEEE. V shed 4 bases and J shed 6 bases, with 14 bases lying between them. The CDR3 is 14 residues long. About this clone: The antigen remains undetermined.

The sequencing used peripheral blood, collected on day 0 of AZD1222 vaccination. The receptor was isolated from an adult in good health. The genes are TRBV5-6 and TRBJ1-5; a possible D gene is TRBD1 (5 bases). The CDR3 bases are TGTGCCAGCAGCCTCGGGGCAGGAGGTCAGCCCCAGCATTTT. It encodes CASSLGAGGQPQHF.